These 15 T cell receptor beta chains were sequenced from one sample in a study of graft-versus-host responses after intestinal transplantation. The antigens for these receptors are not known. Profiled with immunoSEQ multiplex PCR; TCRdb holds only in-frame clones, not every one. The sample includes about 96,000 clones, 92% of them seen just once. The sequencing used unstimulated CD4+ T cells sorted from spleen or lymph node cells, collected before intestinal transplant. The source is a human donor who received an intestinal transplant.

This clone was found once. The V and J genes are TRBV20-1 and TRBJ1-2; maybe TRBD1 (5 bases). There are 10 residues in the CDR3. Trimming removed 3 bases at V and 6 bases at J, with 5 bases between. Germline CDR1 is DFQATT and CDR2 is SNEGSKA (reference sequence). The CDR3 is CSARGHGYTF. The CDR3 DNA reads TGCAGTGCTAGGGGGCATGGCTACACCTTC.

The rearrangement uses TRBV5-1 and TRBJ2-5; possible D gene TRBD1, 6 bases. V lost 4 bases and J 5 bases, leaving 15 bases between the germline ends. The CDR3 is 14 amino acids. Germline V CDR1 and CDR2: SGHRS, YFSETQ. DNA for the CDR3: TGCGCCAGCAGCCCAACAGGGATTGGGGAGACCCAGTACTTC. Encoded protein: CASSPTGIGETQYF.

V and J are TRBV6-1 and TRBJ2-1; 8 bases fit TRBD1. This CDR3 has 14 amino acids. Germline CDR1 MNHNS, CDR2 SASEGT. J gave up 6 bases and V 8 bases, and 9 bases lay outside the gene matches. The CDR3 here is CASPGQGGGNEQFF. The CDR3 nucleotides are TGTGCCAGCCCCGGACAGGGAGGCGGCAATGAGCAGTTCTTC.

V and J are TRBV13 and TRBJ2-1; D is unresolved. The V end lost 8 bases, the J end lost 8 bases, and 10 bases lay between the germline ends. The CDR3 sequence is 11 residues long. CDR1 and CDR2 from the germline V gene are PRHDT and FYEKMQ (reference sequence). The CDR3 is CASRRQDEQFF. CDR3 bases: TGTGCCAGCCGTCGGCAGGATGAGCAGTTCTTC. Looking up the rest from reference TRBV13 and TRBJ2-1 gives the full variable domain: AAGVIQSPRHLIKEKRETATLKCYPIPRHDTVYWYQQGPGQDPQFLISFYEKMQSDKGSIPDRFSAQQFSDYHSELNMSSLELGDSALYFCASRRQDEQFFGPGTRLTVL.

CDR3 DNA sequence: TGCGCCAGCAGCTTGAAACTAGCGGGGGGAGGAGAGACCCAGTACTTC. This gives the protein CASSLKLAGGGETQYF. V usage is TRBV5-1 and J usage is TRBJ2-5, with TRBD2 matching over 12 bases. This CDR3 contains 16 residues. Germline V gene data show CDR1 as SGHRS and CDR2 as YFSETQ. Unmatched junction bases numbered 5, after V lost 1 base and J lost 4 bases.

This clone was recorded a few times. The CDR3 loop reads CASSLLQTTGELFF. CDR3 nucleotide sequence: TGTGCCAGCAGCTTATTACAGACAACCGGGGAGCTGTTTTTT. The chain combines TRBV7-9 with TRBJ2-2; D not resolved. The CDR3 is 14 amino acids. Looked up from germline, CDR1 is SEHNR and CDR2 is FQNEAQ (reference sequence). The ends were cut back, 2 bases at V and 5 bases at J, with 9 bases in the middle.

For the CDR3, the DNA is TGTGCCAGCAGCCCCAGGACAGTTGATGGCTACACCTTC. It specifies CASSPRTVDGYTF. The chain joins TRBV7-2 to TRBJ1-2; a possible D gene is TRBD1 (6 bases). Germline CDR1 reads SGHTA; CDR2 reads FQGNSA. V was shortened by 5 bases and J by 6 bases, with 13 bases between the two germline ends. This CDR3 comprises 13 residues.

V gene TRBV18 combines with J gene TRBJ2-2; the match to TRBD1 covers 7 bases. From germline, CDR1 is KGHSH and CDR2 LQKENI. With V trimmed by 4 bases and J by 0 bases, 8 bases remained unmatched. The CDR3 spans 17 residues. In DNA form, the CDR3 reads TGTGCCAGCTCACTAGAACGGGACAGAACGAACACCGGGGAGCTGTTTTTT. Translating it yields CASSLERDRTNTGELFF.

This sequence joins TRBV2 and TRBJ2-3, with 7 bases lining up with TRBD2. Germline loops: CDR1 SNHLY, CDR2 FYNNEI. The CDR3 runs 15 residues. J was trimmed by 0 bases and V by 7 bases; bases with no gene match: 7. CDR3 sequence: CASTASGSSTDTQYF. In nucleotides, the CDR3 is TGTGCCAGCACGGCTAGCGGTTCTAGCACAGATACGCAGTATTTT. The full variable domain, rest sourced from reference TRBV2 and TRBJ2-3, is EPEVTQTPSHQVTQMGQEVILRCVPISNHLYFYWYRQILGQKVEFLVSFYNNEISEKSEIFDDQFSVERPDGSNFTLKIRSTKLEDSAMYFCASTASGSSTDTQYFGPGTRLTVL.

This clone has just one count. This chain joins TRBV30 and TRBJ1-5, with 7 bases matching TRBD1. J lost 7 bases, V lost 0 bases, and 3 bases had no gene match. The length of the CDR3 is 13 residues. Germline CDR1 is GTSNPN and CDR2 is SVGIG (reference sequence). CDR3 nucleotides: TGTGCCTGGAGTGTTGACAGGGCGCAGCCCCAGCATTTT. Translated: CAWSVDRAQPQHF.

This chain links TRBV11-2 with TRBJ2-1; D may be TRBD2 (5 bases). The germline V gene encodes CDR1 SGHAT and CDR2 FQNNGV. This CDR3 region has 12 residues. V was pared by 4 bases and J by 11 bases, with 12 bases between. CDR3 DNA sequence: TGTGCCAGCAGCTCCCCCGGACTTAAGCAGTTCTTC. Amino acids: CASSSPGLKQFF.

The chain joins TRBV7-3 to TRBJ1-1, with D unclear. Germline V gives CDR1 SGHTA, CDR2 FQGTGA. V lost 2 bases and J 0 bases, leaving 10 bases between the germline ends. The CDR3 has 15 residues. CDR3 DNA: TGTGCCAGCAGCTTATATCCGGGGATGAACACTGAAGCTTTCTTT. The encoded protein is CASSLYPGMNTEAFF.

J is TRBJ1-6 and V is TRBV5-1, with D maybe TRBD1 (5 bases). CDR1 is SGHRS, CDR2 YFSETQ, per germline. Between the trimmed V and J ends, which lost 4 bases and 2 bases, there was a span of 10 bases. This CDR3 is 15 amino acids long. The CDR3: CASSPGGTYNSPLHF. CDR3 DNA: TGCGCCAGCAGCCCTGGGGGGACCTATAATTCACCCCTCCACTTT.

The chain carries TRBV10-3 and TRBJ2-2; 8 positions match TRBD1. From germline, CDR1 is ENHRY and CDR2 SYGVKD. V lost 4 bases to trimming and J lost 3 bases; unmatched junction nucleotides: 1. There are 14 residues in the CDR3. CDR3 region: CAISVQGDTGELFF. CDR3 coding DNA: TGTGCCATCAGTGTACAGGGGGACACCGGGGAGCTGTTTTTT.

The J gene is TRBJ2-3, the V gene TRBV11-2; D not certain. This CDR3 is built from 14 residues. The germline V gene has CDR1 SGHAT and CDR2 FQNNGV. Trimming pared 1 base from V and 4 bases from J, leaving 9 bases between. Written as DNA, the CDR3 is TGTGCCAGCAGCTTAGGCGTCTCCTCAGATACGCAGTATTTT. Protein: CASSLGVSSDTQYF.